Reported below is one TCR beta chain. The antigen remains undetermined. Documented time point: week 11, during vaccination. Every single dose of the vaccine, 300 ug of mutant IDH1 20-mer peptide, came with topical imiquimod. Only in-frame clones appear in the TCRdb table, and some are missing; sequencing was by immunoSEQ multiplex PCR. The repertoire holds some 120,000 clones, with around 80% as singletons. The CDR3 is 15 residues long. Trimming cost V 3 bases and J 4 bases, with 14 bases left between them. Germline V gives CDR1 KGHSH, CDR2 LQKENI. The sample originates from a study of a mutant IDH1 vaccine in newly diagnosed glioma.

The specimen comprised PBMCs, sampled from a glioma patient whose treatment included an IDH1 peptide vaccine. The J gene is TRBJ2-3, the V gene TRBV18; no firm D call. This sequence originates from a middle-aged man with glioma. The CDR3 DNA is TGTGCCAGCTCACCCGACGGCAGGTTTGCAGATACGCAGTATTTT. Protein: CASSPDGRFADTQYF.